One sample yielded the 22 T cell receptor beta chains listed below, sequenced in a study of CXCR3-negative and CXCR3-positive naive CD8 T cells. UMI-labeled 5' RACE TRB cDNA libraries were prepared from the cells. With the 5' RACE reads reprocessed, TCRdb shows one record per CDR3 protein and no DNA. This sample's clone table lists approximately 74,000 distinct CDR3 sequences. The specimen was naive CXCR3- CD8+ T cells from blood. The sample's subset: CD45RO-CCR7+CD27+CD95- naive CD8+ T cells lacking CXCR3 (TNR3-). The receptors stem from a human donor in good health. Some clones in this sample may be carry-over from other donors' samples.

V is TRBV30 and J is TRBJ2-7. This CDR3 is 12 amino acids long. The germline gives CDR1 GTSNPN, CDR2 SVGIG (reference sequence). The CDR3 is CAWSLGNYEQYF.

The chain combines TRBV4-1 with TRBJ2-3; TCRdb's D gene call, TRBD1, goes unchecked for lack of DNA. CDR3 length: 15 amino acids. Germline-derived CDR1 and CDR2 are MGHRA and YSYEKL. CDR3 sequence: CASTRYQGSTDTQYF.

The chain has TRBV14 and TRBJ2-7; the TCRdb D gene call, TRBD2, has no DNA to confirm it. This CDR3 spans 12 amino acids. The germline CDR1 and CDR2 sequences are SGHDN and FVKESK. The CDR3 region is CASGLFSYEQYF.

This chain links TRBV5-1 with TRBJ2-7; TCRdb returns TRBD2, unconfirmable since there is no DNA. From germline, CDR1 is SGHRS and CDR2 YFSETQ. The length of the CDR3 is 16 residues. The CDR3 loop reads CASSLGVAGGPHEQYF.

This rearrangement joins TRBV21-1 to TRBJ1-3; without DNA, the TCRdb call of TRBD1 cannot be checked. TRBV21-1 is noted as a pseudogene. The CDR3 totals 14 residues. CDR3 region: CASSDRGSGNTIYF.

The CDR3 reads CASFGQGAGGYTF. The chain uses TRBV9 and TRBJ1-2; TCRdb calls TRBD1, which cannot be checked without DNA. The CDR3 extends over 13 amino acids. CDR1 and CDR2 (germline): SGDLS, YYNGEE.

The chain has TRBV28 and TRBJ1-5; lacking DNA, the TRBD1 call made by TCRdb goes unchecked. Germline V lookup: CDR1 MDHEN, CDR2 SYDVKM. CDR3 length: 14 residues. The CDR3 sequence: CASSRQGAGQPQHF.

The chain recombines TRBV9 with TRBJ1-1. CDR1 is SGDLS and CDR2 is YYNGEE in the germline V gene. This CDR3 comprises 14 residues. CDR3 residues: CASSVEWVNTEAFF.

The chain recombines TRBV15 with TRBJ2-3; as DNA is missing, the TRBD2 call by TCRdb cannot be tested. Germline V lookup: CDR1 LNHNV, CDR2 YYDKDF (reference sequence). This CDR3 has 16 residues. This CDR3 is CATSAGASGVTDTQYF.

V and J are TRBV5-1 and TRBJ2-1. Per germline, CDR1 SGHRS and CDR2 YFSETQ. The CDR3 contains 13 residues. This CDR3 is CASSLSGYNEQFF.

This chain connects TRBV29-1 to TRBJ2-7; the D call from TCRdb, TRBD1, cannot be confirmed without DNA. The CDR3 is 13 amino acids. Germline V gene lookup returns CDR1 SQVTM and CDR2 ANQGSEA. The CDR3 sequence: CSVVTPMDVEQYF.

The chain combines TRBV7-2 with TRBJ2-2; there is no DNA to check the TCRdb D call of TRBD2. The germline V gene has CDR1 SGHTA and CDR2 FQGNSA. This CDR3 spans 15 amino acids. The CDR3: CASRRGTSGTGELFF.

The rearrangement joins TRBV5-1 to TRBJ2-1; TCRdb's D gene call, TRBD1, goes unchecked for lack of DNA. The germline V gene has CDR1 SGHRS and CDR2 YFSETQ. The CDR3 extends over 17 amino acids. This CDR3 is CASSLYRSPLSYNEQFF.

This CDR3 reads CASSRGTGGEQYF. The rearrangement links TRBV28 to TRBJ2-7; TCRdb reports TRBD1, a call that lacks DNA to check it against. In germline, CDR1 is MDHEN, CDR2 SYDVKM. The CDR3 sequence is 13 residues long.

The chain uses TRBV29-1 and TRBJ2-7; TCRdb's assignment of TRBD1 cannot be checked, as there is no DNA. CDR3 length: 12 amino acids. The germline V gene encodes CDR1 SQVTM and CDR2 ANQGSEA. The CDR3 loop is CSGGTAGYEQYF.

V and J are TRBV28 and TRBJ2-2; TCRdb lists TRBD1, though no DNA is available to test this call. The CDR3 consists of 16 residues. Germline assignment: CDR1 MDHEN and CDR2 SYDVKM. The CDR3 loop reads CASSLTLGANTGELFF.

This chain joins TRBV6-5 and TRBJ2-5; the D call of TRBD2 rests on TCRdb alone, since no DNA is present to check it. The CDR3 is 14 amino acids. Germline V gene data show CDR1 as MNHEY and CDR2 as SVGAGI. This chain's CDR3 is CASSQGARRETQYF.

The chain uses TRBV27 and TRBJ2-1. This CDR3 region has 13 residues. Looked up from germline, CDR1 is MNHEY and CDR2 is SMNVEV (reference sequence). The CDR3 here is CASRPIEWQKQFF.

The chain links TRBV6-5 to TRBJ2-1; with no DNA, the TCRdb D assignment of TRBD1 cannot be verified. Germline loops: CDR1 MNHEY, CDR2 SVGAGI. The CDR3 totals 15 residues. The CDR3 protein is CASSRAPDSFNEQFF.

The chain has TRBV6-2 or TRBV6-3 and TRBJ2-3; TCRdb lists TRBD2, though no DNA is available to test this call. Germline V CDR1 and CDR2: MNHEY, SVGEGT. This CDR3 comprises 18 residues. The CDR3: CASSYSIRVGGYTDTQYF.

The V and J genes are TRBV15 and TRBJ2-1; TCRdb returns TRBD1, unconfirmable since there is no DNA. Germline CDR1 LNHNV, CDR2 YYDKDF (reference sequence). This CDR3 has 16 amino acids. CDR3 sequence: CATSRGGQGMFDEQFF.

This sequence joins TRBV5-1 and TRBJ2-3; absent DNA, TCRdb's TRBD2 call cannot be checked. The length of the CDR3 is 15 residues. Germline V gene sequence: CDR1 SGHRS, CDR2 YFSETQ. The CDR3 spells CASSRGTSGSYTQYF.